Following are 14 T cell receptor beta chains from one sample sequenced in a study of T cell repertoires in cytomegalovirus infection. Using its own MiXCR run on the reads, TCRdb lists one record per CDR3 protein. There are about 490,000 distinct CDR3 sequences in the sample; about 17% occur only once, and 20% to 30% lies in the top ten. Sequencing was performed on CD8+ T cells from PBMCs. These receptors were obtained from a human donor in good health (CMV status not recorded). Some clones in this sample may be carry-over from other donors' samples.

To note about this clonotype: A read error is likely, as this CDR3 ends without the conserved phenylalanine or tryptophan. This rearrangement joins TRBV12-5 to TRBJ2-5; the match to TRBD2 covers 11 bases. V lost 7 bases and J lost 1; bases outside the gene matches: 5. This CDR3 spans 15 amino acids. Germline V lookup: CDR1 LGHNT, CDR2 FRNRAP. The CDR3 protein is CASAPSGGSQETQYL. The CDR3 DNA follows: TGTGCTAGTGCTCCTAGCGGGGGGTCCCAAGAGACCCAGTACTTA.

The DNA for the CDR3 is TGTGCCAGCAGCCTGGGACCGCCGATCTACGAGCAGTACTTC. Encoded protein: CASSLGPPIYEQYF. This rearrangement joins TRBV5-3 to TRBJ2-7, with D possibly called TRBD1 or TRBD2 (5 bases each). TRBV5-3 is an ORF; its function is uncertain. Trimming removed 8 bases from V and 3 bases from J, with 18 bases in between. The CDR3 runs to 14 residues.

This clonotype was seen more than once but under ten times. The V gene is TRBV7-6, the J gene TRBJ2-1, with 8 bases matching TRBD2. V lost 2 bases and J lost 4; bases outside the gene matches: 10. The CDR3 covers 17 residues. CDR1 and CDR2 from the germline V gene are SGHVS and FNYEAQ. CDR3 coding DNA: TGTGCCAGCAGCTTATCAAGCGGGAGATCCGTTTACAATGAGCAGTTCTTC. This encodes CASSLSSGRSVYNEQFF.

The CDR3 spells CASSLEFSGGVEQFF. In DNA form, the CDR3 reads TGTGCCAGCAGCTTAGAATTTAGCGGGGGCGTCGAGCAGTTCTTC. J is TRBJ2-1 and V is TRBV5-6, with 9 bases aligning to TRBD2. The CDR3 spans 15 residues. Germline V gene data show CDR1 as SGHDT and CDR2 as YYEEEE. The ends lost 2 bases at V and 10 bases at J; junction bases unmatched: 10.

The chain couples TRBV6-1 to TRBJ2-7; a weak D match, TRBD1 (5 bases). Per the germline V gene, CDR1 is MNHNS and CDR2 is SASEGT. V dropped 6 bases and J dropped 2 bases, with 8 bases sitting between them. The CDR3 is 12 residues long. Here the CDR3 reads CASRKGTYEQYF. CDR3 in DNA: TGTGCCAGCAGGAAGGGGACCTACGAGCAGTACTTC.

This clonotype was recorded a few times. The rearrangement uses TRBV9 and TRBJ1-2; no clear D gene. V was clipped by 5 bases and J by 4 bases, with 12 bases between them. Germline V lookup: CDR1 SGDLS, CDR2 YYNGEE. The CDR3 covers 13 residues. The CDR3, as DNA: TGTGCCAGCAGAGCTGACCGCCCCTATGGCTACACCTTC. As protein: CASRADRPYGYTF.

This clonotype was observed at least ten times. The chain combines TRBV7-3 with TRBJ2-1; D might be TRBD2 (6 bases). The CDR3 length is 16 residues. Germline assignment: CDR1 SGHTA and CDR2 FQGTGA. With 1 base removed from V and 0 bases from J, the gap between germline ends came to 10 bases. The CDR3 loop is CASSLMGGVSYNEQFF. CDR3 nucleotide sequence: TGTGCCAGCAGCTTAATGGGCGGGGTCTCCTACAATGAGCAGTTCTTC.

At least ten counts were recorded for this clonotype. The rearrangement uses TRBV7-9 and TRBJ1-1, with D unresolved. Trimming took 1 base from V and 1 from J, leaving 10 bases between them. This CDR3 comprises 15 residues. The germline V gene encodes CDR1 SEHNR and CDR2 FQNEAQ (reference sequence). The CDR3 DNA sequence: TGTGCCAGCAGCTTAGGAGGGCGGGGGAACACTGAAGCTTTCTTT. It translates to CASSLGGRGNTEAFF.

This clonotype has a handful of counts. V gene TRBV6-5 combines with J gene TRBJ2-7; a possible D gene is TRBD2 (7 bases). V dropped 0 bases and J dropped 7 bases, with 13 bases sitting between them. This CDR3 is 14 amino acids long. CDR1 and CDR2 (germline): MNHEY, SVGAGI. The chain's CDR3 is CASSYSPGGPEQYF. The CDR3 DNA reads TGTGCCAGCAGTTACTCCCCCGGGGGGCCTGAGCAGTACTTC.

This clonotype was seen many times. The gene calls are TRBV7-3 and TRBJ2-3, with a weak D call TRBD2 (7 bases). Germline values: CDR1 SGHTA, CDR2 FQGTGA. This CDR3 is built from 15 residues. V was cut by 5 bases and J by 2 bases, with 14 bases left in between. For the CDR3, the DNA is TGTGCCAGCAGCCTCTGGGGGGGCCCCACAGATACGCAGTATTTT. It codes for CASSLWGGPTDTQYF. Based on the CDR3 plus reference TRBV7-3 and TRBJ2-3, the full variable domain is GAGVSQTPSNKVTEKGKYVELRCDPISGHTALYWYRQSLGQGPEFLIYFQGTGAADDSGLPNDRFFAVRPEGSVSTLKIQRTERGDSAVYLCASSLWGGPTDTQYFGPGTRLTVL.

A note on this clonotype: Compared with germline, one end of the junction differs, possibly owing to a read error. The chain recombines TRBV9 with TRBJ1-1, with D possibly TRBD1 on 5 matching bases. Germline V gene lookup returns CDR1 SGDLS and CDR2 YYNGEE. The CDR3 has 14 residues. The CDR3 bases are TGTGCCAGCAGCGCGGAGGCGGGGGGGAATGAAGCTTCCTTT. Protein product: CASSAEAGGNEASF.

J is TRBJ2-1 and V is TRBV12-3 or TRBV12-4; 10 bases match TRBD2. J gave up 5 bases and V 3 bases, and 4 bases lay outside the gene matches. The CDR3 is 15 amino acids. CDR3 nucleotide sequence: TGTGCCAGCAGTTTCGGACTAGCGGTCAACAATGAGCAGTTCTTC. The encoded protein is CASSFGLAVNNEQFF.

The V call is TRBV5-4, the J call TRBJ2-3; 10 positions match TRBD1. After removal of 4 bases from V and 5 bases from J, the junction contained 4 bases not matched to a gene. The CDR3 is 14 amino acids. The germline gives CDR1 SGHNT, CDR2 YYREEE (reference sequence). In DNA form, the CDR3 reads TGTGCCAGCAGCGGGACAGGGGAAGGAGATACGCAGTATTTT. As protein: CASSGTGEGDTQYF.

This clonotype was observed many times. The CDR3 protein is CSASGRGRFYEQYF. In DNA form, the CDR3 reads TGCAGTGCTAGCGGGAGGGGACGATTCTACGAGCAGTACTTC. V and J are TRBV20-1 and TRBJ2-7; 8 nucleotides align to TRBD2. The V and J ends lost 3 bases and 3 bases, in that order; junction bases with no gene match: 7. This CDR3 is 14 amino acids long. Germline CDR1 reads DFQATT; CDR2 reads SNEGSKA (reference sequence).